This TCR beta chain was recovered during a study of blood T cell repertoires in COVID-19. Study-level background: The United States, Italy and Spain supplied acute and convalescent COVID-19 samples.

Per the original data handling: Researchers report that nucleated cell counts were estimated from reference gene primer amplification. Assay: immunoSEQ multiplex PCR; the TCRdb copy retains only in-frame clones and omits some. V, J and clone size were drawn from that table, and D and trimming were deduced from the DNA. Altogether roughly 250,000 clones are present, about 90% being singletons, with the ten largest covering approximately 2%. The study drew participants aged about 18 to 90 years from about two dozen US areas. Looked up from germline, CDR1 is MNHEY and CDR2 is SVGEGT. The CDR3 extends over 16 amino acids. J gave up 6 bases and V 2 bases, and 8 bases lay outside the gene matches.

This clonotype was sampled from a woman under 30 who had recovered from COVID-19. The specimen sequenced was PBMCs or T cells enriched from blood (not recorded which). The chain uses TRBV6-2 or TRBV6-3 and TRBJ2-1; TRBD2 aligns across 9 bases. Here the CDR3 reads CASSYGKGTSFNEQFF. CDR3 DNA: TGTGCCAGCAGTTACGGAAAAGGGACTAGCTTCAATGAGCAGTTCTTC.